These T cell receptor beta chains were read from a single sample in a study of T cells after yellow fever vaccination. TCRdb reprocessed the 5' RACE reads via MiXCR and lists one record per CDR3 protein. Of some 500,000 distinct CDR3 sequences in the sample, 13% were seen once. The sequencing here drew on PBMCs, taken on the day of the yellow fever booster vaccination. The source is a man under 40 who received the YFV17D yellow fever vaccine. The CDR3 runs from the conserved cysteine through the conserved F or W. Fields, in order: J gene, V gene, D gene, clone size, CDR3 DNA, CDR3 protein. A D gene is named only where the DNA matches it firmly. Some rows mark clone size as missing; the rest say once, few, many or name a class of expanded clone.

>TRBJ2-7|TRBV9|NA|NA
TGTGCCAGCAGCGTAGGGGGCCGACTCGGACGGGGCGCCTACGAGCAGTACTTC
CASSVGGRLGRGAYEQYF
>TRBJ2-1|TRBV12-3/TRBV12-4|NA|NA
TGTGCCAGCAGTACAGGGTCGCATGAGCAGTTCTTC
CASSTGSHEQFF
>TRBJ2-5|TRBV5-4|NA|NA
TGTGCCAGCAGCTTGGCCTGGGCTGGAGAGACCCAGTACTTC
CASSLAWAGETQYF
>TRBJ2-1|TRBV7-6|TRBD2|few
TGTGCCAGCAGCTTAGAATCTAGCGGCTCCTACAATGAGCAGTTCTTC
CASSLESSGSYNEQFF
>TRBJ2-1|TRBV5-1|NA|few
TGCGCCAGCACCTTAAACTACAATGAGCAGTTCTTC
CASTLNYNEQFF
>TRBJ2-3|TRBV5-1|NA|few
TGCGCCAGCAGCTCCGGAGGGATCGGATTAGATACGCAGTATTTT
CASSSGGIGLDTQYF
>TRBJ1-5|TRBV7-6|NA|NA
TGTGCCAGCAGCTTAATAGGGGATGGGCAGCCCCAGCATTTT
CASSLIGDGQPQHF
>TRBJ2-7|TRBV7-2|NA|few
TGTGCCAGCAGCTTACCCTCCCACGAGCAGTACTTC
CASSLPSHEQYF
>TRBJ2-4|TRBV7-2|NA|NA
TGTGCCAGCAGCCAGGGTCCGGACAACATTCAGTACTTC
CASSQGPDNIQYF
>TRBJ1-3|TRBV2|NA|NA
TGTGCCAGCACGGGGTACGGAAACACCATATATTTT
CASTGYGNTIYF
>TRBJ2-5|TRBV20-1|TRBD2|NA
TGCAGTGCAGGTGGACTAGCGGGAGGAGCTAGAGAGACCCAGTACTTC
CSAGGLAGGARETQYF
>TRBJ2-7|TRBV20-1|TRBD2|once
TGCTGTGCCGACTCATCCTCGACTAGCGGGAATTACGAGCAGTACTTC
CCADSSSTSGNYEQYF
>TRBJ2-3|TRBV5-1|TRBD1|few
TGCGCCAGCAGAATAGGACAGGGCTCAGATACGCAGTATTTT
CASRIGQGSDTQYF
>TRBJ2-3|TRBV12-3/TRBV12-4|NA|few
TGTGCCAGCAGGCTCGGACAGCACACAGATACGCAGTATTTT
CASRLGQHTDTQYF
>TRBJ2-3|TRBV29-1|NA|NA
TGCAGCGTTGGATGGGACAGCACAGATACGCAGTATTTT
CSVGWDSTDTQYF
>TRBJ2-1|TRBV7-2|TRBD2|many
TGTGCCAGCAGCTTAGGACTAGCGGCCTACAATGAGCAGTTCTTC
CASSLGLAAYNEQFF
>TRBJ1-1|TRBV20-1|NA|many
TGCAGTGCTAGAAGGGGCGGCACTGAAGCTTTCTTT
CSARRGGTEAFF
>TRBJ1-2|TRBV12-3/TRBV12-4|TRBD1|few
TGTGCCAGCAGTCCCGACAGGGCTTCTGGCTACACCTTC
CASSPDRASGYTF
>TRBJ2-5|TRBV28|NA|few
TGTGCCAGCAGTTTAGAGTTAGGAGAGACCCAGTACTTC
CASSLELGETQYF
>TRBJ2-5|TRBV20-1|TRBD2|NA
TGCAGTGCTAGAGATTCAGGCGGGGGGGAGACCCAGTACTTC
CSARDSGGGETQYF
>TRBJ2-3|TRBV10-3|NA|few
TGTGCCATCAGTGAGTCGAAAGAAGATACGCAGTATTTT
CAISESKEDTQYF
>TRBJ2-1|TRBV9|NA|few
TGTGCCAGCAGCGTAGAGTCTAGGCCCTACAATGAGCAGTTCTTC
CASSVESRPYNEQFF
>TRBJ2-2|TRBV7-3|TRBD2|NA
TGTGCCAGCAGACAACTAGCGGGAGGCACCGGGGAGCTGTTTTTT
CASRQLAGGTGELFF
>TRBJ2-7|TRBV3-1|NA|NA
TGTGCCAGCAGCCCGAGAATGACCTACGAGCAGTACTTC
CASSPRMTYEQYF